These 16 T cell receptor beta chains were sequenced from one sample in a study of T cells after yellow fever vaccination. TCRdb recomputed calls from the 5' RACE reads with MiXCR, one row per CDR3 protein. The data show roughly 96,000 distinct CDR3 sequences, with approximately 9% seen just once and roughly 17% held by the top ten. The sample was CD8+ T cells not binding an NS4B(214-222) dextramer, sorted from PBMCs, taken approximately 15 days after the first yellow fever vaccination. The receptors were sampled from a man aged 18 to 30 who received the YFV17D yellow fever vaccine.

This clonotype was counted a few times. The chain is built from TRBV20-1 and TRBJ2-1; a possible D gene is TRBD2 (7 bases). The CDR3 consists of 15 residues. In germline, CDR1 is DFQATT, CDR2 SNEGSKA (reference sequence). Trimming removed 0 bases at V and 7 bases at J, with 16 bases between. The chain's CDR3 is CSARDPGGGLNEQFF. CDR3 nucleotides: TGCAGTGCTAGAGATCCGGGGGGCGGTTTGAATGAGCAGTTCTTC.

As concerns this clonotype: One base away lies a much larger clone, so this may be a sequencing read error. CDR3 DNA: TGTGCCAGCAGTCTTAGGTGTGGAGATACGCAGTATTTT. Translating it yields CASSLRCGDTQYF. J is TRBJ2-3 and V is TRBV7-3, with D unresolved. The CDR3 has 13 residues. The V and J ends lost 6 bases and 5 bases respectively, with 12 bases between them. Germline CDR1 SGHTA, CDR2 FQGTGA.

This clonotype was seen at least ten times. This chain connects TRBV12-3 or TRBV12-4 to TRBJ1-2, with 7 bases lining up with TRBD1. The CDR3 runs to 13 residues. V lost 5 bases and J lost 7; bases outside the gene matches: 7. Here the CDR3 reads CASSRQGAAGYTF. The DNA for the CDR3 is TGTGCCAGCAGTAGACAGGGTGCCGCTGGCTACACCTTC.

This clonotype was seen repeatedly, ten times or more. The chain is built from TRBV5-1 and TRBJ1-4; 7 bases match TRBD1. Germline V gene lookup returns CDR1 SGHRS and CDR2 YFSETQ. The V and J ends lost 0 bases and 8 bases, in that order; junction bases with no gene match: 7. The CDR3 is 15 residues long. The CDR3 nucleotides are TGCGCCAGCAGCTTGGAAGTAGGGGGCGCGGAAAAACTGTTTTTT. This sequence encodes CASSLEVGGAEKLFF.

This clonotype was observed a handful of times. CDR3 sequence: CASSYGLAGDYNEQFF. The CDR3 DNA is TGTGCCAGCAGTTACGGGCTAGCGGGGGATTACAATGAGCAGTTCTTC. The chain joins TRBV6-5 to TRBJ2-1, with TRBD2 matching over 10 bases. V lost 2 bases, J lost 4 bases, and 5 bases stayed unmatched. In germline, CDR1 is MNHEY, CDR2 SVGAGI. There are 16 residues in the CDR3.

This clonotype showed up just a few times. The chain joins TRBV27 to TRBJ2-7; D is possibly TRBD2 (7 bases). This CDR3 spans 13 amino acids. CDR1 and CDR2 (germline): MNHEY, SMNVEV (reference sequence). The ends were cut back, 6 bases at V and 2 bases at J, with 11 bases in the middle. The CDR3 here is CASSAGGPYEQYV. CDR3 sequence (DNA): TGTGCCAGCAGCGCCGGGGGGCCCTACGAGCAGTACGTC.

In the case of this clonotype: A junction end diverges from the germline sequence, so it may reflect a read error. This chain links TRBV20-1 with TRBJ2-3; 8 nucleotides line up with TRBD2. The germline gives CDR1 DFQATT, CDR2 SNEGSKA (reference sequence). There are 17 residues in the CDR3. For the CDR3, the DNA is TGCTGTGCCAGGCTTTTTAGTGCTAGCGGGTTCCCAGATACGCAGTATTTT. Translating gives CCARLFSASGFPDTQYF.

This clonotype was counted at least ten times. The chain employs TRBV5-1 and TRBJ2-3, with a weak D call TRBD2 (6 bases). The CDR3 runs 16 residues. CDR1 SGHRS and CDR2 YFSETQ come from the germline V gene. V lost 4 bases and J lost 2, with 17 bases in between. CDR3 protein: CASSGIAVQLTDTQYF. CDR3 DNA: TGCGCCAGCAGCGGAATAGCGGTACAACTCACAGATACGCAGTATTTT.

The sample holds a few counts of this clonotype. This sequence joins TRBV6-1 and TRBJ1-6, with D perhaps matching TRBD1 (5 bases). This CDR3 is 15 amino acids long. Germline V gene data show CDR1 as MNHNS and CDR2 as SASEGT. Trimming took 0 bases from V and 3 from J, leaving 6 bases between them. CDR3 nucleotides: TGTGCCAGCAGTGAAGCGGGGGTCTATAATTCACCCCTCCACTTT. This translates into CASSEAGVYNSPLHF.

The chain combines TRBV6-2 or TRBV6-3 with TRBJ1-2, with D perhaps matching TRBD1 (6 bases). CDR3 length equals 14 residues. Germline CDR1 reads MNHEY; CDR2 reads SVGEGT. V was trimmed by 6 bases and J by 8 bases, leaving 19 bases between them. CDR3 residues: CASSPPGGGYGYTF. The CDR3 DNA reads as TGTGCCAGCAGCCCTCCCGGAGGGGGATACGGCTACACCTTC.

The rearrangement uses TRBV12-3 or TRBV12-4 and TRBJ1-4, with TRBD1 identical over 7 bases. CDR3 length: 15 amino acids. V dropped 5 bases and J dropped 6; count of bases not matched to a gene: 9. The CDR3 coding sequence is TGTGCCAGCAGTGACGACAGGGCGAGCTATGAAAAACTGTTTTTT. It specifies CASSDDRASYEKLFF.

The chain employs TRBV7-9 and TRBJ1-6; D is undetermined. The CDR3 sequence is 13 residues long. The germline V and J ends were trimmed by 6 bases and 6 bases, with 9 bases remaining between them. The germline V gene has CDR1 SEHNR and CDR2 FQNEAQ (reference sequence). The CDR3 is CASRRRTNSPLHF. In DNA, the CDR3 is TGTGCCAGCAGACGACGGACTAATTCACCCCTCCACTTT. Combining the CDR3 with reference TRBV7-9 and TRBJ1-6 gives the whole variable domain DTGVSQNPRHKITKRGQNVTFRCDPISEHNRLYWYRQTLGQGPEFLTYFQNEAQLEKSRLLSDRFSAERPKGSFSTLEIQRTEQGDSAMYLCASRRRTNSPLHFGNGTRLTVT.

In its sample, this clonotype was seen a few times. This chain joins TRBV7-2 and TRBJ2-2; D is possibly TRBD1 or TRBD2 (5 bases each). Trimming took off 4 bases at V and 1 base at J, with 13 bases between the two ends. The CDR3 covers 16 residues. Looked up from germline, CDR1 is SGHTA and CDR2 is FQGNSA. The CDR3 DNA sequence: TGTGCCAGCAGCTCTCTCCCGGGGCTGAACACCGGGGAGCTGTTTTTT. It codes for CASSSLPGLNTGELFF.

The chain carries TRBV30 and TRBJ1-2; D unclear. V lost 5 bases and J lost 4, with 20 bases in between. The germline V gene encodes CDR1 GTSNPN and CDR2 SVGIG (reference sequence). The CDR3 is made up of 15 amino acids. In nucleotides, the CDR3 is TGTGCCTGGGGTTTGCGAGGATCCCCCCCCTATGGCTACACCTTC. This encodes CAWGLRGSPPYGYTF.

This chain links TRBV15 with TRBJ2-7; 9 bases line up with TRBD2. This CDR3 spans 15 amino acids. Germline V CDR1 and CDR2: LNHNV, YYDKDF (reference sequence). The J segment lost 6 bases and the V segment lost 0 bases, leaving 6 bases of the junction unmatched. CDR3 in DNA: TGTGCCACCAGCAGAGATCGACTAGCGGTTCGCGAGCAGTACGTC. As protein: CATSRDRLAVREQYV.

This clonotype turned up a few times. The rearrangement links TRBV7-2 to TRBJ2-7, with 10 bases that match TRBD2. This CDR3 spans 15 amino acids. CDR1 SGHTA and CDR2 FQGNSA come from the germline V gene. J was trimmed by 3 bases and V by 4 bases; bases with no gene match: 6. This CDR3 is CASSYTLAGGYEQYF. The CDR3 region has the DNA TGTGCCAGCAGCTATACTTTAGCGGGGGGCTACGAGCAGTACTTC.